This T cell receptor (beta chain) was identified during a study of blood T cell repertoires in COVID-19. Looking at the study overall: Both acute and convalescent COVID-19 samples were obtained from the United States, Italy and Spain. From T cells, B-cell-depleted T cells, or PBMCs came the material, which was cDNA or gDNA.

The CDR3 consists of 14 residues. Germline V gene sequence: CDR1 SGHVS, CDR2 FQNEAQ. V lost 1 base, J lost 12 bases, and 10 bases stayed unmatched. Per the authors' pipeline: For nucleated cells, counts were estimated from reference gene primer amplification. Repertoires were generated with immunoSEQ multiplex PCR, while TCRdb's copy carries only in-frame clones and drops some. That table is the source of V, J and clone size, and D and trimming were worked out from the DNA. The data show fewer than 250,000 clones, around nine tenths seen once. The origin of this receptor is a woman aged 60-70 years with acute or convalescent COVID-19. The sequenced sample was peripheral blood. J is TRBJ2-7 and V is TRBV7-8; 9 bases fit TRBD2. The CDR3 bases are TGTGCCAGCAGCTTAGTGGGTAGCGGGGGCCCTCCGTACTTC. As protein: CASSLVGSGGPPYF.